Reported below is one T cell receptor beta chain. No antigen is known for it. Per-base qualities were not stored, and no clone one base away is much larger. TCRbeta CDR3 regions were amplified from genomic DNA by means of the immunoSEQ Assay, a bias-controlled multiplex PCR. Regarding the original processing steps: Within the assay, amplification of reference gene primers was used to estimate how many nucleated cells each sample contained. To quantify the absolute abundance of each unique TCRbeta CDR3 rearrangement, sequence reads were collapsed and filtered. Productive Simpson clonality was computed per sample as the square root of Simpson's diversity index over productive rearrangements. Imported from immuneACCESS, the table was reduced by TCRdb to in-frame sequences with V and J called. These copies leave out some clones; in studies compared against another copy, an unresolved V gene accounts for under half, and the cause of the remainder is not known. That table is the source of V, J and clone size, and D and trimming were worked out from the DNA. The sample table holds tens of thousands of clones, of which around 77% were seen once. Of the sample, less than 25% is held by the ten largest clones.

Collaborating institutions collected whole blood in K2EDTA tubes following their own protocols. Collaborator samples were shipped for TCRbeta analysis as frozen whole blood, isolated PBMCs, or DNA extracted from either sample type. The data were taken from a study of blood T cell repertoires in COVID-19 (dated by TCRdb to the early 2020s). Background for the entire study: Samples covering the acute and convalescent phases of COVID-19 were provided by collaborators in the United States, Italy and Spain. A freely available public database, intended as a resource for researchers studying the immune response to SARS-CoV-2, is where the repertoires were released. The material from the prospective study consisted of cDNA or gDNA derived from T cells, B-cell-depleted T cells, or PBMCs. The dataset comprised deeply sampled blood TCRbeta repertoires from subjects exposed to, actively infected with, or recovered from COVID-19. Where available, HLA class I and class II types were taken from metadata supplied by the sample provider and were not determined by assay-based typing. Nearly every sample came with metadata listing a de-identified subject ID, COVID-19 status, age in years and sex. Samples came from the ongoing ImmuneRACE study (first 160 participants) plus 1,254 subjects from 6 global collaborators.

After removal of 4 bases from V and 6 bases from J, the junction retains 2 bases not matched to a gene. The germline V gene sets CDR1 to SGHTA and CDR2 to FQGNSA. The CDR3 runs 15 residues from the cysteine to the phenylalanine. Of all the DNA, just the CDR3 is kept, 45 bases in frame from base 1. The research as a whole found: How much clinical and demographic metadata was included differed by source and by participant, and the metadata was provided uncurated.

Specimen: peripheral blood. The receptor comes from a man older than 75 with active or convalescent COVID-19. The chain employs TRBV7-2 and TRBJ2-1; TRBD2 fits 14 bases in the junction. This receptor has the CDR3 CASSSGLAGANEQFF. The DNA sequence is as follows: TGTGCCAGCAGCTCGGGACTAGCGGGGGCCAATGAGCAGTTCTTC. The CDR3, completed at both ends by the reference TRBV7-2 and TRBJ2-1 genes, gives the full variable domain GAGVSQSPSNKVTEKGKDVELRCDPISGHTALYWYRQSLGQGLEFLIYFQGNSAPDKSGLPSDRFSAERTGGSVSTLTIQRTQQEDSAVYLCASSSGLAGANEQFFGPGTRLTVL.